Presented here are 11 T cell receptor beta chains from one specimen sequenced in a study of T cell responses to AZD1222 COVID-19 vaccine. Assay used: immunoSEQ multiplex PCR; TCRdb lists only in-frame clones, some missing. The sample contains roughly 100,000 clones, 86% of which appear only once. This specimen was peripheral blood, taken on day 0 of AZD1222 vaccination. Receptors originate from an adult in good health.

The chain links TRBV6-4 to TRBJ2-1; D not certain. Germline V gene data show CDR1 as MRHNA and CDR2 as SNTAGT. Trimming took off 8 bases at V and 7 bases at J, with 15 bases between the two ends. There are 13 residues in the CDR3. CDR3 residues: CASALESANEQFF. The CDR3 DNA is TGTGCCAGCGCCCTTGAGAGCGCGAATGAGCAGTTCTTC.

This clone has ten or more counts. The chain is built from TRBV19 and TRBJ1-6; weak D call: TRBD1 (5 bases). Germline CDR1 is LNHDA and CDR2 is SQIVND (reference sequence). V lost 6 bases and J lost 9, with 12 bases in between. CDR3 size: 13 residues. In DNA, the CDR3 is TGTGCCAGTAGCTCTTTCGACAGTTCACCCCTCCACTTT. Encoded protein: CASSSFDSSPLHF.

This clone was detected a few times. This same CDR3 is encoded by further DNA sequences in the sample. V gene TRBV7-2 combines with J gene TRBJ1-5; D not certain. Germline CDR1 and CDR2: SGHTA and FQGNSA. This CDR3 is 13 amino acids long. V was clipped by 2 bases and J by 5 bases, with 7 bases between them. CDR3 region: CASSLKADQPQHF. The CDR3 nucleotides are TGTGCCAGCAGCTTAAAGGCCGATCAGCCCCAGCATTTT.

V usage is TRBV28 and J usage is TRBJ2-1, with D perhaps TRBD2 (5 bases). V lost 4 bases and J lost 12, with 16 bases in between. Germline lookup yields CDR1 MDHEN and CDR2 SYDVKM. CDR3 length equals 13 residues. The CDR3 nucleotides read TGTGCCAGCAGTTCCCCCCCCACGGGGTGGCAGTTCTTC. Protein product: CASSSPPTGWQFF.

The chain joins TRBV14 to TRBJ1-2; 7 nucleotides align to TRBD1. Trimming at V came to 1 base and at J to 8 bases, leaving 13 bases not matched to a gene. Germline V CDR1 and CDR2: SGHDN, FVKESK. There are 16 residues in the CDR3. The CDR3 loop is CASSQGVGTAGSGYTF. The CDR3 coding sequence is TGTGCCAGCAGCCAAGGGGTTGGGACAGCAGGTTCGGGCTACACCTTC.

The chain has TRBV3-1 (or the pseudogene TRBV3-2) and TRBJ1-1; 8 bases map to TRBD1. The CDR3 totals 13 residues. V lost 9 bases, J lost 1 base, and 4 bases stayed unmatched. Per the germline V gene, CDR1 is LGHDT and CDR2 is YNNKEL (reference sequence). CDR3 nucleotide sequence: TGTGCCAGTGGGGACAGGAGGAACACTGAAGCTTTCTTT. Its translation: CASGDRRNTEAFF.

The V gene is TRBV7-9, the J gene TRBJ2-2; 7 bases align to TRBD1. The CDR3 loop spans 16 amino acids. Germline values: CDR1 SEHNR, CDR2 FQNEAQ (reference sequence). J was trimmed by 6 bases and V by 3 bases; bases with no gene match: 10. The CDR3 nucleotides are TGTGCCAGCAGCTTTCAGGGGGAGTTTCTGGCCGGGGAGCTGTTTTTT. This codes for CASSFQGEFLAGELFF.

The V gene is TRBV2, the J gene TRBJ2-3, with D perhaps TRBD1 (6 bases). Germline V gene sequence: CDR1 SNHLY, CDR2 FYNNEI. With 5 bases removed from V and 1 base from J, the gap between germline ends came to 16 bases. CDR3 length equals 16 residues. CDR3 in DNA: TGTGCCAGCAGTAAAGAAGCAGGGGTTCGCACAGATACGCAGTATTTT. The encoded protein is CASSKEAGVRTDTQYF.

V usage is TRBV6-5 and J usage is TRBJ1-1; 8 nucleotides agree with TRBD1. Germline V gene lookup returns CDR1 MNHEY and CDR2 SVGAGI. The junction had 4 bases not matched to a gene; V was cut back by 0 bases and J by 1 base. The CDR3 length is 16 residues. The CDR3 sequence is CASSYSLGTGNTEAFF. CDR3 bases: TGTGCCAGCAGTTACTCGCTGGGGACAGGGAACACTGAAGCTTTCTTT.

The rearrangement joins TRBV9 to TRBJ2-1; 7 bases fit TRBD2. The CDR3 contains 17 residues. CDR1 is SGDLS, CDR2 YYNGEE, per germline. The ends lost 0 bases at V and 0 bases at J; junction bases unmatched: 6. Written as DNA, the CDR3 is TGTGCCAGCAGCGTAGCTGGTCTAGCGGCCTCCTACAATGAGCAGTTCTTC. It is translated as CASSVAGLAASYNEQFF.

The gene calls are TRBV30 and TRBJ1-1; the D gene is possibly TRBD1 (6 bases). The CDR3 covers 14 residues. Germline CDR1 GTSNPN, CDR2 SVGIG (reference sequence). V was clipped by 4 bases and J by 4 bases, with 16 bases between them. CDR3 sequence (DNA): TGTGCCTGGAAACTTCAGGGGATGGGCACTGAAGCTTTCTTT. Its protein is CAWKLQGMGTEAFF. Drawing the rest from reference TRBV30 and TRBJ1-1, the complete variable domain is SQTIHQWPATLVQPVGSPLSLECTVEGTSNPNLYWYRQAAGRGLQLLFYSVGIGQISSEVPQNLSASRPQDRQFILSSKKLLLSDSGFYLCAWKLQGMGTEAFFGQGTRLTVV.